The clone carrying this T cell receptor (beta chain) was observed many times. The target antigen is unknown. This entry is derived from a study of neurological immune-mediated disorders. General study points: HTLV-1-associated myelopathy had the most TCR clonal expansion, and multiple sclerosis had the least, less than healthy controls. The study found no CDR3 amino acid sequences shared by expanded clones across subjects, suggesting private repertoires in all groups.

The germline CDR1 and CDR2 sequences are MDHEN and SYDVKM. Deletions cut 6 bases from V and 0 bases from J, with 15 bases between. The CDR3 length is 17 residues. Unsorted libraries were generated from 2 million PBMCs held at -80 degrees C. The cDNA was produced through 5'RACE with 10-nucleotide random UMIs. One entry per CDR3 protein, called by TCRdb with MiXCR from the 5' RACE reads. Of 25,000 to 35,000 distinct CDR3 sequences listed, approximately 15% are singletons. The sequencing sample was made of PBMCs. The chain carries TRBV28 and TRBJ2-6, with D possibly being TRBD1 or TRBD2 (5 bases each). The source is a man between 65 and 79 years old in good health. DNA for the CDR3: TGTGCCAGCAGCCCCGCCTGGGGGAGCTCTGGGGCCAACGTCCTGACTTTC. Translating gives CASSPAWGSSGANVLTF.